This TCR beta chain was sequenced during a study of cytomegalovirus exposure and HLA in healthy donors. Use of 60 Vbeta and 13 Jbeta primers characterized the PCR. Only in-frame clones appear in the TCRdb table, and some are missing; sequencing was by immunoSEQ multiplex PCR. The data show some 180,000 clones, 70% to 85% seen once. CDR3 length equals 14 residues. Trimming at V came to 5 bases and at J to 3 bases, leaving 4 bases not matched to a gene. Germline V gene data show CDR1 as MNHEY and CDR2 as SVGAGI. Study-wide results and limits: Cytomegalovirus status was reportedly diagnosed by the classifier with high specificity and sensitivity. Segments of the TCR beta V type were, in most cases, productive about 90% or about 30% of the time in an earlier analysis. When a later analysis was performed, an Asian-associated ancestry cluster reportedly had fewer N-insertions than the approximately 700-donor mean.

Details on this clone: Its antigen is not known.

The receptor comes from a girl aged 2 to 9 in good health and CMV-seropositive. The chain has TRBV6-5 and TRBJ1-1, with 9 bases fitting TRBD1. Specimen: PBMCs. As DNA, the CDR3 is TGTGCCAGCAGTGAAAACAGGGGGCACACTGAAGCTTTCTTT. This sequence encodes CASSENRGHTEAFF.